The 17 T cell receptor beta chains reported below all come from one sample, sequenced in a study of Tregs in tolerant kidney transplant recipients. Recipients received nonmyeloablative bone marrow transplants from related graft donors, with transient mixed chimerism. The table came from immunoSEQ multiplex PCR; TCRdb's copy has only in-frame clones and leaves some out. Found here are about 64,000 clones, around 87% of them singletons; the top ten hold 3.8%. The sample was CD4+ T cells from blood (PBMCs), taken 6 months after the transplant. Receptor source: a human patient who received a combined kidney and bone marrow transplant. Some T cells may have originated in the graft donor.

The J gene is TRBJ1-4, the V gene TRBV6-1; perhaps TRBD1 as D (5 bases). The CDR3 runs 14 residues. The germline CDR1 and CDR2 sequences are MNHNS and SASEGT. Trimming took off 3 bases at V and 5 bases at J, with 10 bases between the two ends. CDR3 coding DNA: TGTGCCAGCAGTGAGGACAATGGGAATGAAAAACTGTTTTTT. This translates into CASSEDNGNEKLFF.

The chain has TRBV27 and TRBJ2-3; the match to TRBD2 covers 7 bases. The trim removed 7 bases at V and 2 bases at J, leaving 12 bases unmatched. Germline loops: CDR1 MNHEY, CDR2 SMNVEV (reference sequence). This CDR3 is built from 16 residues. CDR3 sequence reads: CASTSHPGGNTDTQYF. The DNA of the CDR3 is TGTGCCAGCACCTCGCACCCCGGGGGGAACACAGATACGCAGTATTTT.

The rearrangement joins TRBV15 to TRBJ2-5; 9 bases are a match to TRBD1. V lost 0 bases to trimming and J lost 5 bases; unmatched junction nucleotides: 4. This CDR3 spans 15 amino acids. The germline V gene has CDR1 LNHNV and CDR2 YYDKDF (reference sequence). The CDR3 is CATSRDRGQGETQYF. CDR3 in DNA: TGTGCCACCAGCAGAGATCGGGGACAGGGTGAGACCCAGTACTTC.

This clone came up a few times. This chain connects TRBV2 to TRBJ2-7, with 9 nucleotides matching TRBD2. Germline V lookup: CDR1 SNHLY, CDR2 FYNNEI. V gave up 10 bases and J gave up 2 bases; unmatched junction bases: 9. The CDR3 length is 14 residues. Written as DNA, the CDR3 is TGTGCCATGGAAGCGGGAGGTTACCCCTACGAGCAGTACTTC. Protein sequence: CAMEAGGYPYEQYF.

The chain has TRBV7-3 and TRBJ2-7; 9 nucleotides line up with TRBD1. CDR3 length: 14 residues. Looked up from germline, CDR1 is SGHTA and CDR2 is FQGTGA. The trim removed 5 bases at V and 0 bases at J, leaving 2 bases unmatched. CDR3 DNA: TGTGCCAGCAGCCCGGACAGGGGCTCCTACGAGCAGTACTTC. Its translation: CASSPDRGSYEQYF. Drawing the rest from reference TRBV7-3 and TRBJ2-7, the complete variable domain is GAGVSQTPSNKVTEKGKYVELRCDPISGHTALYWYRQSLGQGPEFLIYFQGTGAADDSGLPNDRFFAVRPEGSVSTLKIQRTERGDSAVYLCASSPDRGSYEQYFGPGTRLTVT.

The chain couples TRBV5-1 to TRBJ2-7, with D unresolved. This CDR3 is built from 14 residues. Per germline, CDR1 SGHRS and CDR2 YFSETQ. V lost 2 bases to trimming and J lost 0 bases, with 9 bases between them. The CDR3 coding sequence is TGCGCCAGCAGCTTCATCCTCAGCTCCTACGAGCAGTACTTC. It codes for CASSFILSSYEQYF.

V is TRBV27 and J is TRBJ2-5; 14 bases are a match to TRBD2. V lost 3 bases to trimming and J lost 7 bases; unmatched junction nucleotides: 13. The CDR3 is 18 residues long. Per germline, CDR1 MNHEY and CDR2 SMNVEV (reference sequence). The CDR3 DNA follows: TGTGCCAGCAGTTTGAGAGCGACGGGACTAGCGGGAGAAGCGACCCAGTACTTC. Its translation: CASSLRATGLAGEATQYF.

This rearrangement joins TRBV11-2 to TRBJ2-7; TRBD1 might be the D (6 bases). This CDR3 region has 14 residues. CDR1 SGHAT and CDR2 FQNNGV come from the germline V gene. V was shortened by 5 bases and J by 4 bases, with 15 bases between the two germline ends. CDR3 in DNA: TGTGCCAGCAGCGCTTACAGGGTCCGGTACGAGCAGTACTTC. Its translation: CASSAYRVRYEQYF.

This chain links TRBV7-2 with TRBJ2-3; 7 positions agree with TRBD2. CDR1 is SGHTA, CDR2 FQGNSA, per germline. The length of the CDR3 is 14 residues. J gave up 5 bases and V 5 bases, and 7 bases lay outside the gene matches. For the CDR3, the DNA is TGTGCCAGCAGCCCCACTAGCGTGGAAGATACGCAGTATTTT. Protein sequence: CASSPTSVEDTQYF.

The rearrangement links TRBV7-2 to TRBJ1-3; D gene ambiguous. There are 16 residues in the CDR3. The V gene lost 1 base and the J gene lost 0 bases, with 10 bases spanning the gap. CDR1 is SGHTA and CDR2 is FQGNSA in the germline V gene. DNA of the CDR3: TGTGCCAGCAGCTTAGATCAGGCGAGCTCTGGAAACACCATATATTTT. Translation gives CASSLDQASSGNTIYF.

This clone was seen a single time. The CDR3 sequence is CASSSSPGTGNTEAFF. CDR3 in DNA: TGTGCCAGCAGTTCTTCCCCCGGGACAGGGAACACTGAAGCTTTCTTT. This chain uses TRBV28 with TRBJ1-1; TRBD1 matches 8 bases. The CDR3 sequence is 16 residues long. Looked up from germline, CDR1 is MDHEN and CDR2 is SYDVKM. Losses at the gene ends were 4 bases for V and 1 base for J; bases not matched to a gene: 8.

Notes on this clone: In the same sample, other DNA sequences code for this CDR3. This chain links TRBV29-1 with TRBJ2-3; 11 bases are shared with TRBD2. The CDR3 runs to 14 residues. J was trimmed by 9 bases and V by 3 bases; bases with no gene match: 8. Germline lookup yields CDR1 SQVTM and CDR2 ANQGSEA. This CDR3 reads CSVDLAGGSTTQYF. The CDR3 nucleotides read TGCAGCGTTGATTTAGCGGGAGGGTCAACAACGCAGTATTTT.

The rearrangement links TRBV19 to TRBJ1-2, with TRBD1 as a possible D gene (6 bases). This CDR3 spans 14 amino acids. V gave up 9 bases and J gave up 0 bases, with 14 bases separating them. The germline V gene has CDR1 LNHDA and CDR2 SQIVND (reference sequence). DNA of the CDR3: TGTGCCAGCAGACCGGACAGAACTAACTATGGCTACACCTTC. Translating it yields CASRPDRTNYGYTF.

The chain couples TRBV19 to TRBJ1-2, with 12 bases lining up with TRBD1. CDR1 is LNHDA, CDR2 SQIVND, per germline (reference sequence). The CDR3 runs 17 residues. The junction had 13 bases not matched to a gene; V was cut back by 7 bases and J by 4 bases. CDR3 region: CASNSRGTGGAGYGYTF. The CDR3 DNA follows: TGTGCCAGTAATTCAAGGGGGACAGGGGGCGCGGGCTATGGCTACACCTTC.

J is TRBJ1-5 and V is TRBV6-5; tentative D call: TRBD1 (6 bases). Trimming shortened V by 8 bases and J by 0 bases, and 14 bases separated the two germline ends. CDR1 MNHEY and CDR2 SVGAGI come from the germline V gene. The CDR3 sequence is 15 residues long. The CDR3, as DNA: TGTGCCAGCTCAAACTGGACAGTTAGCAATCAGCCCCAGCATTTT. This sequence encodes CASSNWTVSNQPQHF.

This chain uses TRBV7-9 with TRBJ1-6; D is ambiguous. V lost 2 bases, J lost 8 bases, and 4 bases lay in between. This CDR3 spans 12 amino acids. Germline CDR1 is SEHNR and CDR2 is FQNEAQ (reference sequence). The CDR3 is CASSLIDSPLHF. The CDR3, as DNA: TGTGCCAGCAGCTTAATCGATTCACCCCTCCACTTT.

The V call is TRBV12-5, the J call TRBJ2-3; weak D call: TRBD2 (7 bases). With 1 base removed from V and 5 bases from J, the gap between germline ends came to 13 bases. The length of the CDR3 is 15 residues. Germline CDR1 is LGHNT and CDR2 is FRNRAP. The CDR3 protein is CASGLEGGLVDTQYF. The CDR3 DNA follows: TGTGCTAGTGGTTTGGAGGGGGGGCTTGTAGATACGCAGTATTTT.